What follows are 20 T cell receptor beta chains derived from one specimen sequenced in a study of blood T cell repertoires in COVID-19. TCRdb's copy holds only in-frame clones and misses some; the assay was immunoSEQ multiplex PCR. The sample holds under 200,000 clones, about 80% seen once. The specimen sequenced was peripheral blood. Every receptor here comes from a man aged 65 to 79 with active or convalescent COVID-19.

Here the CDR3 reads CASSAGQGAAISGNTIYF. The CDR3 DNA sequence: TGTGCCAGCAGCGCGGGACAGGGGGCCGCCATCTCTGGAAACACCATATATTTT. V usage is TRBV7-9 and J usage is TRBJ1-3; TRBD1 agrees at 12 bases. Germline loops: CDR1 SEHNR, CDR2 FQNEAQ (reference sequence). V lost 5 bases, J lost 0 bases, and 8 bases stayed unmatched. The CDR3 runs 18 residues.

The chain employs TRBV18 and TRBJ1-1, with D unresolved. In germline, CDR1 is KGHSH, CDR2 LQKENI. Trimming pared 5 bases from V and 11 bases from J, leaving 18 bases between. The CDR3 is made up of 13 amino acids. CDR3 loop: CASSSRNQVWAFF. The CDR3, as DNA: TGTGCCAGCTCATCGCGAAACCAAGTTTGGGCTTTCTTT. Drawing the rest from reference TRBV18 and TRBJ1-1, the complete variable domain is NAGVMQNPRHLVRRRGQEARLRCSPMKGHSHVYWYRQLPEEGLKFMVYLQKENIIDESGMPKERFSAEFPKEGPSILRIQQVVRGDSAAYFCASSSRNQVWAFFGQGTRLTVV.

The J gene is TRBJ2-1, the V gene TRBV5-1; D not resolved. Germline CDR1 is SGHRS and CDR2 is YFSETQ. Trimming cost V 5 bases and J 6 bases, with 24 bases left between them. The CDR3 has 17 residues. The CDR3 region has the DNA TGCGCCAGCAGTAAAATCACCTCCTGGGCCCAGGTCAATGAGCAGTTCTTC. It yields the protein CASSKITSWAQVNEQFF. Combining the CDR3 with reference TRBV5-1 and TRBJ2-1 gives the whole variable domain KAGVTQTPRYLIKTRGQQVTLSCSPISGHRSVSWYQQTPGQGLQFLFEYFSETQRNKGNFPGRFSGRQFSNSRSEMNVSTLELGDSALYLCASSKITSWAQVNEQFFGPGTRLTVL.

J is TRBJ1-1 and V is TRBV2; D unclear. The CDR3 length is 13 residues. The germline CDR1 and CDR2 sequences are SNHLY and FYNNEI. Trimming removed 4 bases from V and 0 bases from J, with 6 bases in between. The CDR3, as DNA: TGTGCCAGCAGTGGGAGAATGAACACTGAAGCTTTCTTT. As protein: CASSGRMNTEAFF.

The chain employs TRBV5-5 and TRBJ1-1; D not resolved. Deletions cut 4 bases from V and 7 bases from J, with 8 bases between. The CDR3 extends over 11 amino acids. Germline values: CDR1 SGHKS, CDR2 YYEKEE (reference sequence). The CDR3 DNA reads TGTGCCAGCAGCGTCGGGAGTGAAGCTTTCTTT. It encodes CASSVGSEAFF. The full variable domain, in which reference TRBV5-5 and TRBJ1-1 provide the parts outside the CDR3, is DAGVTQSPTHLIKTRGQQVTLRCSPISGHKSVSWYQQVLGQGPQFIFQYYEKEERGRGNFPDRFSARQFPNYSSELNVNALLLGDSALYLCASSVGSEAFFGQGTRLTVV.

The rearrangement uses TRBV14 and TRBJ1-1; the match to TRBD1 covers 8 bases. Germline lookup yields CDR1 SGHDN and CDR2 FVKESK. CDR3 size: 13 residues. The J segment lost 8 bases and the V segment lost 4 bases, leaving 6 bases of the junction unmatched. The CDR3 DNA is TGTGCCAGCAGCCTTTGGACAGGGCGAGAAGCTTTCTTT. It is translated as CASSLWTGREAFF.

This chain joins TRBV5-1 and TRBJ2-1; D might be TRBD1 (5 bases). Germline CDR1 SGHRS, CDR2 YFSETQ. Trimming shortened V by 5 bases and J by 4 bases, and 22 bases separated the two germline ends. This CDR3 has 17 amino acids. The CDR3 spells CASRPSVRASVYNEQFF. The CDR3, as DNA: TGCGCCAGCAGGCCTAGTGTCAGGGCGTCCGTTTACAATGAGCAGTTCTTC. The complete variable domain, with remaining parts taken from reference TRBV5-1 and TRBJ2-1, reads KAGVTQTPRYLIKTRGQQVTLSCSPISGHRSVSWYQQTPGQGLQFLFEYFSETQRNKGNFPGRFSGRQFSNSRSEMNVSTLELGDSALYLCASRPSVRASVYNEQFFGPGTRLTVL.

This chain joins TRBV2 and TRBJ1-3; D is unresolved. Germline V lookup: CDR1 SNHLY, CDR2 FYNNEI. The CDR3 length is 12 residues. V shed 6 bases and J shed 4 bases, with 7 bases lying between them. This CDR3 is CASRAGGNTIYF. CDR3 DNA: TGTGCCAGCAGGGCGGGGGGAAACACCATATATTTT.

CDR3 protein: CASLRTPTGSQPQHF. The CDR3 DNA is TGTGCCAGCCTTAGAACCCCGACAGGGAGCCAGCCCCAGCATTTT. V usage is TRBV2 and J usage is TRBJ1-5; 7 positions agree with TRBD1. The CDR3 is 15 residues long. The V gene's germline CDR1 is SNHLY and CDR2 FYNNEI. With V trimmed by 8 bases and J by 7 bases, 14 bases remained unmatched.

CDR3 coding DNA: TGTGCCAGCAGCTTAGCGCGTGAAGGACAGGGGAATTCACCCCTCCACTTT. This gives the protein CASSLAREGQGNSPLHF. V and J are TRBV7-6 and TRBJ1-6; 9 bases fit TRBD1. Germline values: CDR1 SGHVS, CDR2 FNYEAQ. There are 17 residues in the CDR3. The ends lost 0 bases at V and 7 bases at J; junction bases unmatched: 7.

This clone was seen only once. The rearrangement joins TRBV25-1 to TRBJ2-3; tentatively, D is TRBD2 (6 bases). V lost 3 bases and J lost 3, with 13 bases in between. CDR3 length: 15 amino acids. Germline V gene sequence: CDR1 MGHDK, CDR2 SYGVNS. The CDR3 is CASSDRGGLTDTQYF. DNA for the CDR3: TGTGCCAGCAGTGATCGCGGAGGGTTGACAGATACGCAGTATTTT.

This clone was detected only a few times. The chain couples TRBV7-9 to TRBJ2-7; tentative D call: TRBD2 (7 bases). This CDR3 is built from 17 residues. Germline V gives CDR1 SEHNR, CDR2 FQNEAQ (reference sequence). Trimming shortened V by 4 bases and J by 0 bases, and 19 bases separated the two germline ends. The CDR3 here is CASSSHWGGAHSYEQYF. CDR3 DNA: TGTGCCAGCAGCTCCCATTGGGGGGGGGCCCACTCCTACGAGCAGTACTTC.

The chain recombines TRBV7-6 with TRBJ2-3; 11 bases are a match to TRBD2. CDR1 is SGHVS and CDR2 is FNYEAQ in the germline V gene. With V trimmed by 2 bases and J by 6 bases, 4 bases remained unmatched. CDR3 length equals 15 residues. The CDR3 sequence: CASSLTSGGSDTQYF. In nucleotides, the CDR3 is TGTGCCAGCAGCTTAACTAGCGGGGGTTCCGATACGCAGTATTTT.

This clone was seen only a few times. The chain uses TRBV7-9 and TRBJ1-2; possibly TRBD1 for D (5 bases). CDR3 length: 12 amino acids. From germline, CDR1 is SEHNR and CDR2 FQNEAQ (reference sequence). Deletions cut 1 base from V and 5 bases from J, with 5 bases between. CDR3 amino acids: CASSLEGYGYTF. CDR3 DNA sequence: TGTGCCAGCAGCTTAGAGGGGTATGGCTACACCTTC.

The genes are TRBV6-5 and TRBJ2-2; D is perhaps TRBD1 (7 bases). CDR3 length: 13 residues. The V end was cut by 6 bases, the J end by 6 bases, with 11 bases between. CDR1 is MNHEY, CDR2 SVGAGI, per germline. The DNA of the CDR3 is TGTGCCAGCAGGGGCAGGGGGGCCGGGGAGCTGTTTTTT. Amino acids: CASRGRGAGELFF.

This clone was seen a single time. This rearrangement joins TRBV6-5 to TRBJ1-2; 9 nucleotides line up with TRBD1. Germline trimming cut 5 bases from V and 1 base from J; bases unmatched to any gene: 5. The CDR3 is made up of 15 amino acids. From germline, CDR1 is MNHEY and CDR2 SVGAGI. CDR3: CASSTQTGGNYGYTF. CDR3 sequence (DNA): TGTGCCAGCAGTACCCAGACAGGGGGTAACTATGGCTACACCTTC.

The CDR3 sequence: CASSQGAGTHQPQHF. CDR3 DNA sequence: TGTGCCAGCAGCCAGGGCGCAGGTACGCATCAGCCCCAGCATTTT. V is TRBV11-2 and J is TRBJ1-5; TRBD1 might be the D (5 bases). The CDR3 loop spans 15 amino acids. Looked up from germline, CDR1 is SGHAT and CDR2 is FQNNGV. Trimming pared 5 bases from V and 5 bases from J, leaving 16 bases between.

The chain combines TRBV28 with TRBJ2-3, with TRBD1 as a possible D gene (5 bases). V lost 0 bases and J lost 1, with 8 bases in between. The CDR3 has 15 residues. Per germline, CDR1 MDHEN and CDR2 SYDVKM. In nucleotides, the CDR3 is TGTGCCAGCAGTTTATGGCAGGGTGGCACAGATACGCAGTATTTT. Protein product: CASSLWQGGTDTQYF.

This chain joins TRBV12-3 or TRBV12-4 and TRBJ1-2, with a weak D call TRBD1 (5 bases). V gave up 7 bases and J gave up 4 bases, with 13 bases separating them. The CDR3 totals 13 residues. The CDR3 DNA reads TGTGCCAGCACCTGGGGGGAAGTCTATGGCTACACCTTC. Translating it yields CASTWGEVYGYTF.

The chain recombines TRBV4-3 with TRBJ1-3; TRBD1 matches 11 bases. From germline, CDR1 is LGHNA and CDR2 YSLEER. The length of the CDR3 is 15 residues. V gave up 1 base and J gave up 7 bases; unmatched junction bases: 3. The DNA of the CDR3 is TGCGCCAGCAGCCAAGCCAGGGACAGGGGGAACACCATATATTTT. This encodes CASSQARDRGNTIYF.